Below, 19 T cell receptor beta chains from the same sample are listed, as sequenced in a study of blood T cell repertoires in COVID-19. Only in-frame clones appear in the TCRdb table, and some are missing; sequencing was by immunoSEQ multiplex PCR. The sample holds 90,000 to 150,000 clones, less than 85% seen once. What was sequenced was peripheral blood. The receptors were gathered from a human donor with acute or convalescent COVID-19. The donor label of this sample is uncertain.

A single count supports this clone. V and J are TRBV4-1 and TRBJ1-5, with D hard to call. The CDR3 length is 17 residues. The germline gives CDR1 MGHRA, CDR2 YSYEKL. V lost 0 bases and J lost 0, with 12 bases in between. CDR3 loop: CASSQDSNPYSNQPQHF. CDR3 nucleotide sequence: TGCGCCAGCAGCCAAGACAGTAACCCTTATAGCAATCAGCCCCAGCATTTT.

CDR3 nucleotides: TGTGCCAGCAGTGAAGGCCGCAGGGCAGCCACTCATTACGAGCAGTACGTC. It yields the protein CASSEGRRAATHYEQYV. The chain has TRBV2 and TRBJ2-7; a possible D gene is TRBD1 (5 bases). The CDR3 has 17 residues. V lost 1 base, J lost 4 bases, and 20 bases lay in between. Germline V gene sequence: CDR1 SNHLY, CDR2 FYNNEI.

J is TRBJ2-7 and V is TRBV5-1, with D possibly TRBD1 on 6 matching bases. The germline gives CDR1 SGHRS, CDR2 YFSETQ. This CDR3 is 16 amino acids long. The V gene lost 1 base and the J gene lost 2 bases, with 16 bases spanning the gap. The CDR3 is CASSLWDTKGAYEQYV. The DNA for the CDR3 is TGCGCCAGCAGCTTGTGGGACACAAAAGGAGCCTACGAGCAGTACGTC.

J is TRBJ1-5 and V is TRBV7-9; D is possibly TRBD1 (6 bases). The CDR3 has 15 amino acids. The germline V gene has CDR1 SEHNR and CDR2 FQNEAQ (reference sequence). Between the trimmed V and J ends, which lost 1 base and 0 bases, there was a span of 7 bases. The chain's CDR3 is CASSLGDTSNQPQHF. CDR3 DNA sequence: TGTGCCAGCAGCTTAGGGGACACTAGCAATCAGCCCCAGCATTTT.

This chain joins TRBV24-1 and TRBJ2-5; 8 bases match TRBD1. Germline V gene sequence: CDR1 KGHDR, CDR2 SFDVKD. The V and J ends lost 6 bases and 4 bases, in that order; junction bases with no gene match: 12. This CDR3 has 16 residues. DNA for the CDR3: TGTGCCACCAGTCTCTCAGGGGGCCTAAACCGAGAGACCCAGTACTTC. Translating it yields CATSLSGGLNRETQYF.

This clone was seen more than once but under ten times. This chain uses TRBV10-2 with TRBJ2-5, with 9 bases aligning to TRBD2. CDR3 length equals 14 residues. CDR1 and CDR2 (germline): WSHSY, SAAADI. Trimming cost V 6 bases and J 2 bases; bases outside gene matches: 4. CDR3 region: CASRRGGRQETQYF. In DNA, the CDR3 is TGCGCCAGCAGGCGGGGGGGCAGGCAAGAGACCCAGTACTTC.

The chain has TRBV24-1 and TRBJ2-3; TRBD2 matches 13 bases. The CDR3 covers 14 residues. V trimming: 9 bases; J trimming: 2 bases; junction bases outside the gene matches: 1. Germline CDR1 KGHDR, CDR2 SFDVKD. In nucleotides, the CDR3 is TGTGCCACCGGACTAGCGGGGGCCACAGATACGCAGTATTTT. Its protein product is CATGLAGATDTQYF.

In its sample, this clone ranks as medium-sized (0.01 to 0.1%). This chain joins TRBV19 and TRBJ1-3; the D is unclear. There are 14 residues in the CDR3. Germline CDR1 reads LNHDA; CDR2 reads SQIVND (reference sequence). The V gene lost 7 bases and the J gene lost 0 bases, with 10 bases spanning the gap. CDR3 loop: CASTEVNSGNTIYF. The CDR3 DNA reads TGTGCCAGTACTGAGGTCAACTCTGGAAACACCATATATTTT.

The chain recombines TRBV7-2 with TRBJ2-7; 15 bases are a match to TRBD2. The germline V gene has CDR1 SGHTA and CDR2 FQGNSA. The V and J ends lost 4 bases and 6 bases, in that order; junction bases with no gene match: 7. The CDR3 is 16 residues long. The CDR3 loop reads CASSSGGLAGGREQYF. The CDR3 DNA reads TGTGCCAGCAGCTCCGGTGGACTAGCGGGGGGGCGCGAGCAGTACTTC.

This clone was detected only once. The rearrangement joins TRBV11-2 to TRBJ1-3, with TRBD1 matching 7 bases. Germline CDR1 is SGHAT and CDR2 is FQNNGV. The CDR3 loop spans 14 amino acids. Trimming took 5 bases from V and 2 from J; bases not matched to a gene: 3. The chain's CDR3 is CASSQGQPGNTIYF. The CDR3 DNA sequence: TGTGCCAGCAGCCAGGGACAGCCTGGAAACACCATATATTTT.

V gene TRBV6-5 combines with J gene TRBJ1-1; 8 bases match TRBD1. V shed 7 bases, J shed 3 bases, and the junction held 4 bases outside the gene matches. Germline-derived CDR1 and CDR2 are MNHEY and SVGAGI. The CDR3 is 13 amino acids. The CDR3 region has the DNA TGTGCCAGCACCCTGACAGGGGACACTGAAGCTTTCTTT. Translating it yields CASTLTGDTEAFF.

This clone came up once. The chain has TRBV30 and TRBJ1-2, with TRBD1 identical over 7 bases. Germline values: CDR1 GTSNPN, CDR2 SVGIG (reference sequence). The CDR3 runs to 13 residues. Trimming took 1 base from V and 8 from J; bases not matched to a gene: 7. CDR3 bases: TGTGCCTGGAGTGCCGACAGGGTCGGCGGCTACACCTTC. This codes for CAWSADRVGGYTF.

This clone has a handful of counts. The V call is TRBV10-2, the J call TRBJ1-1, with 8 bases fitting TRBD1. The CDR3 contains 13 residues. Germline V gives CDR1 WSHSY, CDR2 SAAADI. With 6 bases clipped from V and 4 bases from J, the junction kept 4 bases outside the gene matches. This chain's CDR3 is CASSPGTGTEAFF. DNA of the CDR3: TGCGCCAGCAGCCCTGGGACAGGCACTGAAGCTTTCTTT.

The chain combines TRBV30 with TRBJ1-5, with D hard to call. The germline V gene has CDR1 GTSNPN and CDR2 SVGIG (reference sequence). The CDR3 consists of 13 residues. V was shortened by 1 base and J by 5 bases, with 9 bases between the two germline ends. As DNA, the CDR3 is TGTGCCTGGAGTGGCGGGTCCCATCAGCCCCAGCATTTT. It yields the protein CAWSGGSHQPQHF.

The chain's CDR3 is CASIEGQGTGNTIYF. The CDR3 bases are TGTGCCAGCATAGAGGGACAGGGGACTGGAAACACCATATATTTT. This rearrangement joins TRBV2 to TRBJ1-3; TRBD1 agrees at 10 bases. The CDR3 is 15 residues long. V gave up 7 bases and J gave up 2 bases; unmatched junction bases: 5. Germline V gene data show CDR1 as SNHLY and CDR2 as FYNNEI. Complete variable domain (other parts from reference TRBV2 and TRBJ1-3): EPEVTQTPSHQVTQMGQEVILRCVPISNHLYFYWYRQILGQKVEFLVSFYNNEISEKSEIFDDQFSVERPDGSNFTLKIRSTKLEDSAMYFCASIEGQGTGNTIYFGEGSWLTVV.

The genes are TRBV11-2 and TRBJ1-1; D is perhaps TRBD1 (6 bases). The V and J ends lost 0 bases and 5 bases respectively, with 16 bases between them. Germline V gene sequence: CDR1 SGHAT, CDR2 FQNNGV. CDR3 length: 16 amino acids. The CDR3 spells CASSLDSQGRWTEAFF. The CDR3 nucleotides read TGTGCCAGCAGCTTAGATTCACAGGGAAGGTGGACTGAAGCTTTCTTT.

The chain has TRBV28 and TRBJ2-2; maybe TRBD1 (6 bases). The V and J ends lost 3 bases and 7 bases respectively, with 12 bases between them. The CDR3 sequence is 14 residues long. Germline V gene sequence: CDR1 MDHEN, CDR2 SYDVKM. Here the CDR3 reads CASSFSQGIGELFF. DNA for the CDR3: TGTGCCAGCAGTTTCTCGCAGGGGATCGGGGAGCTGTTTTTT.

A word on this clone: The junction differs from germline at one of its ends, possibly a read error. The chain combines TRBV7-7 with TRBJ2-2; 8 bases align to TRBD2. The CDR3 runs 16 residues. Germline values: CDR1 SSHAT, CDR2 FNYEAQ (reference sequence). CDR3 sequence (DNA): TGTGCTAGCAGCCCAAGAGCGGGACTAGTCACCGGGGAGCTGTTTTTT. This gives the protein CASSPRAGLVTGELFF.

The count of this clone is one. The V call is TRBV19, the J call TRBJ2-7; maybe TRBD2 (5 bases). Germline values: CDR1 LNHDA, CDR2 SQIVND (reference sequence). V was clipped by 7 bases and J by 3 bases, with 19 bases between them. This CDR3 spans 15 amino acids. The CDR3 DNA follows: TGTGCCAGTAAATCCTGGAGAGGGAGAGTCTACGAGCAGTACTTC. This translates into CASKSWRGRVYEQYF.